A selection of T cell receptor beta chains follows, all from one sample in a study of T cells in Graves' hyperthyroidism and ophthalmopathy. Using its own MiXCR run on the multiplex PCR reads, TCRdb lists one record per CDR3 protein. The sample shows hundreds of thousands of distinct CDR3 sequences, less than 25% of them seen only once. The sequenced sample was blood. These receptors all stem from a man in his thirties or forties with Graves' ophthalmopathy. The CDR3 runs from the conserved cysteine through the conserved F or W. A D gene is named only where the DNA matches it firmly. Expanded clones are given a class, and other clones once, few, many or no size at all.

TRBJ2-5,TRBV12-3/TRBV12-4,NA,many,TGTGCCAGCAGTTGGTGGGCTTACCAAGAGACCCAGTACTTC,CASSWWAYQETQYF
TRBJ2-7,TRBV30,TRBD1,NA,TGTGCCTGGACCGGACAGGCAACCTCCTACGAGCAGTACTTC,CAWTGQATSYEQYF
TRBJ2-6,TRBV5-1,TRBD1,NA,TGCGCCAGCAGCCCCTGGGGACAGGGAAACTCTGGGGCCAACGTCCTGACTTTC,CASSPWGQGNSGANVLTF
TRBJ2-3,TRBV5-5,NA,many,TGTGCCAGCAGCTTGGCCGTGGCCGAGATCGACACAGATACGCAGTATTTT,CASSLAVAEIDTDTQYF
TRBJ2-2,TRBV2,TRBD2,NA,TGTGCCAGCAGGGGACTAGCGGGGCTCCCTTCGAACACCGGGGAGCTGTTTTTT,CASRGLAGLPSNTGELFF
TRBJ2-2,TRBV12-3/TRBV12-4,NA,NA,TGTGCCAGCACCCAGGGGGGTAACACCGGGGAGCTGTTTTTT,CASTQGGNTGELFF
TRBJ2-7,TRBV20-1,NA,many,TGCAGTGCCCCATATGGTGGAGTCTACGAGCAGTACTTC,CSAPYGGVYEQYF
TRBJ2-3,TRBV18,TRBD2,NA,TGTGCCAGCTCACCACCGACTAGCGGGAGGGTCACAGATACGCAGTATTTT,CASSPPTSGRVTDTQYF
TRBJ2-7,TRBV28,TRBD2,many,TGTGCCAGCAGTGTGACTAGCGGGAGGGGAGAGCAGTACTTC,CASSVTSGRGEQYF
TRBJ2-1,TRBV13,NA,few,TGTGCCAGCAGCTCAGGTGGGGCGACTGAGCAGTTCTTC,CASSSGGATEQFF
TRBJ2-5,TRBV28,NA,once,TGTGCCAGCAGTGAAGGGGCGGGAATGAAGACCCAGTACTTC,CASSEGAGMKTQYF
TRBJ2-5,TRBV4-2,NA,few,TGTGCCAGCAGCCGGGGCGGGTCGGTCGAGACCCAGTACTTC,CASSRGGSVETQYF
TRBJ1-2,TRBV5-4,NA,few,TGTGCCAGCAGCTTGGGGGGGGGTAACTATGGCTACACCTTC,CASSLGGGNYGYTF
TRBJ1-5,TRBV2,NA,many,TGTGCCAGCAGTGAGGTGGCGCGCCGTCAGCCCCAGCATTTT,CASSEVARRQPQHF
TRBJ2-7,TRBV5-1,TRBD2,NA,TGCGCCAGCAGCTTGGCCACGGGAGATAGCGGGAGGGCCTCTTGGGGCGAGCAGTACTTC,CASSLATGDSGRASWGEQYF
TRBJ2-3,TRBV10-2,NA,NA,TGCGCCAGCAGTGATGTCAGGGGAAGAGATACGCAGTATTTT,CASSDVRGRDTQYF
TRBJ2-5,TRBV3-1,TRBD1,many,TGTGCCAGCAGCCAAGTGACGGCAGGGGGCTCGGGAGAGACCCAGTACTTC,CASSQVTAGGSGETQYF
TRBJ2-1,TRBV11-2,TRBD2,many,TGTGCCAGCAGCCCCTCGAGGGGACTAGATGAGCAGTTCTTC,CASSPSRGLDEQFF
TRBJ1-5,TRBV20-1,NA,few,TGCAGTGCTAGAGGCCTTTTCAATCAGCCCCAGCATTTT,CSARGLFNQPQHF
TRBJ2-7,TRBV6-5,NA,few,TGTGCCAGCAGTTCGGGATCGCCCGAGCAGTACTTC,CASSSGSPEQYF
TRBJ2-7,TRBV28,TRBD2,NA,TGTGCCAGCAGTTCTCCGGGAGGACTAGCGAACTCCTACGAGCAGTACTTC,CASSSPGGLANSYEQYF
TRBJ2-5,TRBV6-1,NA,NA,TGTGCCAGCAGGGGTTTCCAAGAGACCCAGTACTTC,CASRGFQETQYF
TRBJ2-2,TRBV6-1,NA,many,TGTGCCAGCCGTGGGGCCTTAAGAACCGGGGAGCTGTTTTTT,CASRGALRTGELFF
TRBJ1-5,TRBV5-1,TRBD1,few,TGCGCCAGCAGCCTCGGACAGGGTTACGATCAGCCCCAGCATTTT,CASSLGQGYDQPQHF
TRBJ1-6,TRBV11-2,NA,NA,TGTGCCAGCAGCGACCTTCTTAGGAGACGCAATTCACCCCTCCACTTT,CASSDLLRRRNSPLHF
TRBJ1-5,TRBV6-2/TRBV6-3,NA,many,TGTGCCAGCAGTTTGTTGGGTTGGGGTAATCAGCCCCAGCATTTT,CASSLLGWGNQPQHF
TRBJ2-1,TRBV20-1,NA,NA,TGCAGTGCTAGAGAGACTGGGCCCCGAAGGAATGAGCAGTTCTTC,CSARETGPRRNEQFF
TRBJ2-7,TRBV7-8,TRBD1,NA,TGTGCCAGCAGCGAAGACGGGACAGGGTTTTACGAGCAGTACTTC,CASSEDGTGFYEQYF
TRBJ2-5,TRBV29-1,NA,few,TGCAGCGTTGAAGGAGGGGGTATCCAAGAGACCCAGTACTTC,CSVEGGGIQETQYF
TRBJ2-2,TRBV18,TRBD1,once,TGTGCCAGCTCACCATTCGGACAGGGGGCCGGCGGGGAGCTGTTTTTT,CASSPFGQGAGGELFF
TRBJ2-1,TRBV12-3/TRBV12-4,TRBD2,NA,TGTGCCAGCAGAACTAGCGGGAGGAACAATGAGCAGTTCTTC,CASRTSGRNNEQFF
TRBJ1-4,TRBV7-9,NA,NA,TGTGCCAGCAGCTTAGCGCAGGGGCTGAAACTGTTTTTT,CASSLAQGLKLFF
TRBJ1-2,TRBV5-1,NA,NA,TGCGCCAGCAGCTTCGAAACAGGGTTTTCGGGCTACACCTTC,CASSFETGFSGYTF
TRBJ2-3,TRBV5-5,NA,many,TGTGCCAGCAGCACAGACAGTAGCACAGATACGCAGTATTTT,CASSTDSSTDTQYF
TRBJ2-2,TRBV18,NA,few,TGTGCCAGCTCACCCGGACTACTCAACACCGGGGAGCTGTTTTTT,CASSPGLLNTGELFF
TRBJ2-3,TRBV5-1,NA,few,TGCGCCAGCAGCTTGGAACAGCGGGCAGATACGCAGTATTTT,CASSLEQRADTQYF